This TCR beta chain comes out of a study of shared clonotypes between healthy human individuals. Findings of the study overall: Memory subsets generally showed smaller estimated richness than naive subsets did.

It was around 190 ng DNA, approximately 28,000 T cell genomes, that sorted-subset replicate PCRs used. Clones were sequenced by immunoSEQ multiplex PCR, and TCRdb holds only the in-frame ones, with some missing. The repertoire consists of 2 million to 2.5 million clones, with around 90% occurring once and the leading ten covering roughly 0.34%. The study enrolled healthy HIV-negative adults without recent acute infections or vaccinations as donors. Donors, without exception, were Caucasian adults residing in Nashville, Tennessee. About this clone: The antigen is unknown. This specimen includes other DNA sequences encoding the same CDR3.

The sample comprised naive CD4+ T cells from PBMCs. Subset denoted: CD45RA+ positively selected. The TCR sequence derives from a man between 18 and 29 years old in good health. Some clones in this sample may be carry-over from other donors' samples.

The CDR3 loop is CASSLVGETQYF. DNA for the CDR3: TGTGCCAGCAGCCTGGTCGGGGAGACCCAGTACTTC. The J gene is TRBJ2-5, the V gene TRBV7-2; D is undetermined. This CDR3 is built from 12 residues. With 5 bases removed from V and 5 bases from J, the gap between germline ends came to 9 bases. In germline, CDR1 is SGHTA, CDR2 FQGNSA.